This is a list of T cell receptor beta chains from one sample in a study of cytomegalovirus exposure and HLA in healthy donors. Libraries were prepared by immunoSEQ multiplex PCR; TCRdb keeps only in-frame clonotypes and omits some of them. The sample has tens of thousands of clones, about 97% seen once. Sequencing input: PBMCs. These TCRs come from a woman between 18 and 30 years old in good health and CMV-seropositive. CDR3s include the opening cysteine and the closing phenylalanine or tryptophan. The D gene is left open where the match is weak. The listing skips clone size in some rows; elsewhere it reads once, few, many or a size class.

once	TRBV6-1	TRBD1	TRBJ1-2	TGTGCCGAGCAGGGGGCCGGAGGCTACACCTTC	CAEQGAGGYTF
.	TRBV13	.	TRBJ2-2	TGTGCCAGCAGCTCCAACAGGGTGAACACCGGGGAGCTGTTTTTT	CASSSNRVNTGELFF
.	TRBV19	.	TRBJ1-5	TGTGCCAGTAGTCCTATCAGGGTTTCGTCTAATCAGCCCCAGCATTTT	CASSPIRVSSNQPQHF
.	TRBV14	.	TRBJ2-1	TGTGCCAGCAGCCAAGGTTTTTGGTTTAGGAGGGGGGGCACGCATGAGCAGTTCTTC	CASSQGFWFRRGGTHEQFF
.	TRBV14	.	TRBJ2-7	TGTGCCAGCAGCGCAGGGGGGAGGCAGTACTTC	CASSAGGRQYF
once	TRBV19	.	TRBJ2-4	TGTGCCAGTAGTACCTCAGGCGAAAACATTCAGTACTTC	CASSTSGENIQYF
.	TRBV5-1	TRBD1	TRBJ1-1	TGCGCCAGCAGCTTGCTCGGACAGGGAGCCCCGGAGAGGAAGAACACTGAAGCTTTCTTT	CASSLLGQGAPERKNTEAFF
once	TRBV18	TRBD2	TRBJ2-7	TGTGCCAGCTCACCCACTAGCGGGAGTACCTACGAGCAGTACTTC	CASSPTSGSTYEQYF
.	TRBV14	.	TRBJ1-2	TGTGCCAGCAGCCTTGATACAGGGCACTATGGCTACACCTTC	CASSLDTGHYGYTF
.	TRBV30	TRBD2	TRBJ2-1	TGTGCCTGGAGTCCCGGGACTAGCGGCTACAATGAGCAGTTCTTC	CAWSPGTSGYNEQFF
.	TRBV29-1	.	TRBJ1-1	TGCAGCGTTGGCGGGGGTACCTTGAACACTGAAGCTTTCTTT	CSVGGGTLNTEAFF
.	TRBV10-3	TRBD2	TRBJ2-3	TGTGCCATCAGTGGACTAGCGGGAGCCGGCACAGATACGCAGTATTTT	CAISGLAGAGTDTQYF
.	TRBV18	TRBD1	TRBJ2-1	TGTGCCAGCTCACCCCCCGGGACAGGGTCCTACAATGAGCAGTTCTTC	CASSPPGTGSYNEQFF
.	TRBV6-1	TRBD1	TRBJ1-5	TGTGCCAGCAGTGTAACGAGGACAGGCAGCAATCAGCCCCAGCATTTT	CASSVTRTGSNQPQHF
.	TRBV7-3	.	TRBJ2-3	TGTGCCAGCAGCCCTAGCACAGATACGCAGTATTTT	CASSPSTDTQYF
.	TRBV6-5	TRBD2	TRBJ2-7	TGTGCCAGCAGTCCAGCGGGAGAGGGGTACGAGCAGTACTTC	CASSPAGEGYEQYF
.	TRBV19	.	TRBJ1-3	TGTGCCAGTATAGGCGACTCGCGGAACACCATATATTTT	CASIGDSRNTIYF
.	TRBV15	TRBD1	TRBJ1-1	TGTGCCACCAGCAGTTACAGGGGGGAAGGCCCTAACACTGAAGCTTTCTTT	CATSSYRGEGPNTEAFF
once	TRBV19	TRBD1	TRBJ1-1	TGTGCCAGTAGTCTGCCCCAACAGGGGAATACTGAAGCTTTCTTT	CASSLPQQGNTEAFF
.	TRBV9	TRBD2	TRBJ2-1	TGTGCCAGCAGCGTAGGGCCGGGACTAGCGGAGGGGGGGTACGACAATGAGCAGTTCTTC	CASSVGPGLAEGGYDNEQFF
few	TRBV5-1	TRBD1	TRBJ2-5	TGCGCCAGCAGCTTGGGTCAGGGGGCGGAACCAAGTGGGGAGACCCAGTACTTC	CASSLGQGAEPSGETQYF
.	TRBV2	.	TRBJ2-1	TGTGCCAGCAGTCCGGACAGAATAGACAATGAGCAGTTCTTC	CASSPDRIDNEQFF
.	TRBV9	.	TRBJ2-3	TGTGCCAGCAGCGCCGTAACAGATACGCAGTATTTT	CASSAVTDTQYF
.	TRBV2	.	TRBJ2-1	TGTGCCAGCAGTGAACGGGACAATGAGCAGTTCTTC	CASSERDNEQFF
.	TRBV11-2	TRBD1	TRBJ2-7	TGTGCCAGCAGTTCTACAGGGGGAGGCTACGAGCAGTACTTC	CASSSTGGGYEQYF
.	TRBV27	.	TRBJ2-7	TGTGCCAGCGGGGCCGACAGCGAATTCCAGCAGTACTTC	CASGADSEFQQYF
.	TRBV27	TRBD2	TRBJ2-1	TGTGCCAGCAGCCTAGCGGGAGATGAGCAGTTCTTC	CASSLAGDEQFF
.	TRBV11-2	.	TRBJ2-7	TGTGCCAGCAGTCGGGGGGCCCGGCCCCGGTACGAGCAGTACTTC	CASSRGARPRYEQYF
.	TRBV6-1	TRBD2	TRBJ2-5	TGTGCCAGCAGAAGGGGGACTAGCGGCCAAGAGACCCAGTACTTC	CASRRGTSGQETQYF
.	TRBV29-1	TRBD1	TRBJ1-2	TGCAGCACCCGAGGACAGGTGGGCTATGGCTACACCTTC	CSTRGQVGYGYTF
.	TRBV4-1	TRBD2	TRBJ2-7	TGCGCCAGCAGCCCCAGCCCTAGCGGGAGTAGCTACGAGCAGTACTTC	CASSPSPSGSSYEQYF
.	TRBV27	.	TRBJ2-1	TGTGCCAGCAGGACGGCAGGGCCGAACAATGAGCAGTTCTTC	CASRTAGPNNEQFF
.	TRBV29-1	.	TRBJ1-4	TGCAGCGTCCAGGGTGAACCTAATGAAAAACTGTTTTTT	CSVQGEPNEKLFF
.	TRBV19	TRBD1	TRBJ1-2	TGTGCCAGTAGCCAACGGACAGGAAACTATGGCTACACCTTC	CASSQRTGNYGYTF
.	TRBV18	TRBD2	TRBJ2-7	TGTGCCAGCTCACCAAGGACTAGGGCCTCCTACGAGCAGTACTTC	CASSPRTRASYEQYF
.	TRBV5-5	TRBD1	TRBJ1-2	TGTGCCAGCTTTATGGTTGGACAGGGACGAGGCTACACCTTC	CASFMVGQGRGYTF
.	TRBV6-1	TRBD1	TRBJ1-4	TGTGCCAGCAGAGACAGGGAGGCAACTAATGAAAAACTGTTTTTT	CASRDREATNEKLFF
.	TRBV6-4	TRBD2	TRBJ2-1	TGTGCCAGCAGTGACGGGACTAGCGGGACGGAGCAGTTCTTC	CASSDGTSGTEQFF
.	TRBV5-6	TRBD2	TRBJ2-3	TGTGCCAGCAGCCGCAGGACTAGCGGTTACACAGATACGCAGTATTTT	CASSRRTSGYTDTQYF
.	TRBV28	.	TRBJ2-2	TGTGCCAGCAGTTTATTTCTAAGGACAGTTAACACCGGGGAGCTGTTTTTT	CASSLFLRTVNTGELFF
.	TRBV19	.	TRBJ2-1	TGTGCCAGTAGCCCCAGGGGGACTCAATACAATGAGCAGTTCTTC	CASSPRGTQYNEQFF
.	TRBV4-1	TRBD2	TRBJ2-1	TGCGCCAGCAGCCAACCGCGGACTAGCCGCTCCTACAATGAGCAGTTCTTC	CASSQPRTSRSYNEQFF
.	TRBV15	.	TRBJ2-1	TGTGCCACCAGCCCCATTAGCGGAGCCTACAATGAGCAGTTCTTC	CATSPISGAYNEQFF
.	TRBV19	.	TRBJ1-1	TGTGCCAGTAGGAGGTACACTGAAGCTTTCTTT	CASRRYTEAFF
.	TRBV5-8	TRBD1	TRBJ1-4	TGTGCCAGCAGCTCTAGGGACAGGGGAGAAGAAAAACTGTTTTTT	CASSSRDRGEEKLFF
.	TRBV5-4	TRBD1	TRBJ2-3	TGTGCCAGCAGCTTGGTAGGCAGGGGGAGAGATACGCAGTATTTT	CASSLVGRGRDTQYF
.	TRBV28	TRBD2	TRBJ2-1	TGTGCCAGCAGTGGGACTAGCGGGGTTAAGGGGAGAAATGAGCAGTTCTTC	CASSGTSGVKGRNEQFF
.	TRBV7-3	.	TRBJ1-4	TGTGCCAGCAGCTCCCAGGGACTAGGTGAAAAACTGTTTTTT	CASSSQGLGEKLFF
.	TRBV2	.	TRBJ2-7	TGTGCCAGCAATGGGGGGACGTCCTACGAGCAGTACTTC	CASNGGTSYEQYF
.	TRBV19	TRBD2	TRBJ2-1	TGTGCCAGTAGTATAGTAGGGGGGACTAGCGGGAGTCGGTCGAATGAGCAGTTCTTC	CASSIVGGTSGSRSNEQFF
once	TRBV4-1	.	TRBJ2-3	TGCGCCAGCAGCCAAGAGAAAGGGGGGGTAAGCACAGATACGCAGTATTTT	CASSQEKGGVSTDTQYF
.	TRBV4-1	.	TRBJ1-1	TGCGCCAGCAGCCATAATACAGGGTACGCCACTGAAGCTTTCTTT	CASSHNTGYATEAFF
.	TRBV28	TRBD1	TRBJ2-7	TGTGCCAGCAGTTCCCCTGGGACAGAACCCTACGAGCAGTACTTC	CASSSPGTEPYEQYF
.	TRBV10-2	TRBD1	TRBJ2-7	TGCGCCAGCACTGGGACAGGGTATAATCACGAGCAGTACTTC	CASTGTGYNHEQYF